Described below is a single TCR beta chain sequence and its context. Source study methods: Amplifying reference gene primers gave estimates of nucleated cell counts. The assay was immunoSEQ multiplex PCR, and TCRdb's table has in-frame clones only and misses some. V and J calls and clone size are copied from that table; D and trimming were computed from the DNA. The sample has fewer than 350,000 clones; 75% to 95% are singletons. This specimen belongs to a study of blood T cell repertoires in COVID-19. Study at large: COVID-19 samples from acute and convalescent phases originated in the United States, Italy and Spain. The analysed material was cDNA or gDNA that came from T cells, B-cell-depleted T cells, or PBMCs.

This TCR derives from a woman aged 25 to 39 with COVID-19, enrolled during active disease. What was sequenced was peripheral blood.

Here the CDR3 reads CATKTGTANTGELFF. The DNA of the CDR3 is TGTGCCACCAAAACGGGGACAGCTAACACCGGGGAGCTGTTTTTT. V usage is TRBV24-1 and J usage is TRBJ2-2, with TRBD1 identical over 7 bases. The CDR3 is 15 amino acids. Germline values: CDR1 KGHDR, CDR2 SFDVKD. V shed 8 bases and J 2 bases; nucleotides not matched to a gene: 7.